Listed here is a single T cell receptor beta chain. The CDR3 totals 12 residues. Germline lookup yields CDR1 LGHDT and CDR2 YNNKEL (reference sequence). Trimming removed 2 bases from V and 11 bases from J, with 10 bases in between. This record belongs to a study of early T cells in non-severe SARS-CoV-2 infection. Across the whole study: From unsorted whole blood, bulk RNA was sequenced, and the chains remained unpaired.

cDNA molecules, individually, were tagged with unique molecular identifiers. TCRdb re-called the 5' RACE reads through MiXCR, storing one row per CDR3 protein. The table records under 50,000 distinct CDR3 sequences, 4.5% to 7% of them present only once. The chain employs TRBV3-1 and TRBJ2-1; the D gene is possibly TRBD1 (5 bases). This sequence originates from an adult who was a healthcare worker with PCR-confirmed SARS-CoV-2 infection or an uninfected control (not recorded which). Source material: whole blood. CDR3 amino acids: CASSQRQLQQFF. Here the CDR3 DNA reads TGTGCCAGCAGCCAACGACAGCTACAGCAGTTCTTC.